One T cell receptor (beta chain) is described in this entry. Its antigen is undetermined. The data stem from a study of CD8 T cells in Susac syndrome. Study outcomes and limitations: The study conceded that its TCR sequencing and HLA analysis involved relatively few individuals.

The sequenced target, TCR beta, came from blood CD8+ and CD4+ T cells. Healthy donors served as the controls. They were matched for age and sex. The CDR3 is 15 amino acids. Germline values: CDR1 GTSNPN, CDR2 SVGIG (reference sequence). The V end was cut by 2 bases, the J end by 2 bases, with 14 bases between. Random hexamers were used to reverse transcribe roughly 0.5 to 1 ug of RNA. Amplification of TCR beta CDR3 was carried out by immunoSEQ multiplex PCR, which covered 54 Vbeta and 13 Jbeta segments. Each CDR3 protein gets one entry after TCRdb re-called the immunoSEQ multiplex PCR reads with MiXCR. Of 150,000 to 200,000 distinct CDR3 sequences listed, roughly 94% are singletons.

The TCR sequence derives from a human donor in good health. The J gene is TRBJ2-3, the V gene TRBV30, with D maybe TRBD2 (7 bases). Sequenced sample: CD4+ T cells from PBMCs. CDR3 in amino acids: CAWSKGQRDTDTQYF. Written as DNA, the CDR3 is TGTGCCTGGAGTAAAGGACAGCGGGACACAGATACGCAGTATTTT.